This TCR beta chain was found in a study of control samples from healthy donors and cancer patients. Sequenced by immunoSEQ multiplex PCR; TCRdb stores in-frame clones only, minus some. Of 24,000 or so clones listed, roughly 93% are singletons. V was pared by 4 bases and J by 2 bases, with 12 bases between. Germline V gives CDR1 MNHEY, CDR2 SVGEGT. The CDR3 covers 16 residues. Sequencing used PBMCs. The rearrangement links TRBV6-2 or TRBV6-3 to TRBJ1-6; D gene ambiguous. The clonotype originates from a man aged 50-59 years with lung cancer. This CDR3 is CASSSPRVAYNSPLHF. The CDR3 nucleotides are TGTGCCAGCAGTTCCCCGAGGGTGGCCTATAATTCACCCCTCCACTTT.